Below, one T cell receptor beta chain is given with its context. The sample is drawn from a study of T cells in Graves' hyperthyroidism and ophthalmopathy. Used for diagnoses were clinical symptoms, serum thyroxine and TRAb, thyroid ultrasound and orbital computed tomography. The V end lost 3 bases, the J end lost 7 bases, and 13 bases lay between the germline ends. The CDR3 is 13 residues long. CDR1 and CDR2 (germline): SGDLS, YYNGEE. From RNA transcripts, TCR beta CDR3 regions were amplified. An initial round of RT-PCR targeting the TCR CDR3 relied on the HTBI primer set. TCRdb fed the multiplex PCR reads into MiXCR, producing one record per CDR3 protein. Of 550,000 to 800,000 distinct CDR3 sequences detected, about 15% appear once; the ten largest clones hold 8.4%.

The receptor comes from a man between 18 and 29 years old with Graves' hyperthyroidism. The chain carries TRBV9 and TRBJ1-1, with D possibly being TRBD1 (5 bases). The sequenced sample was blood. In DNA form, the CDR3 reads TGTGCCAGCAGCGGGGACGGAAGACTTGAAGCTTTCTTT. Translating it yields CASSGDGRLEAFF.